This is a list of T cell receptor beta chains from one sample in a study of blood T cell repertoires in COVID-19. TCRdb keeps only in-frame clones here, not all; method: immunoSEQ multiplex PCR. The repertoire includes some 370,000 clones, 83% of them detected once, and approximately 4.7% sits in the top ten. Sample: PBMCs or T cells enriched from blood (not recorded which). These receptors originate from a woman in her fifties or sixties who had recovered from COVID-19. CDR3s include the opening cysteine and the closing phenylalanine or tryptophan. The order of the fields is D gene, V gene, J gene, clone size, CDR3 DNA, CDR3 protein. D genes are given only for firm matches. Some rows have no size entry. The others give once, few or many, or a class for an expanded clone.

TRBD2,TRBV6-2/TRBV6-3,TRBJ2-2,NA,TGTGCCAGCAGTTCACGGACTAGCGGGGGCTTGAACACCGGGGAGCTGTTTTTT,CASSSRTSGGLNTGELFF
NA,TRBV5-4,TRBJ1-1,NA,TGTGCCAGCAGCTATGGAGGGGAATTGAACACTGAAGCTTTCTTT,CASSYGGELNTEAFF
TRBD1,TRBV30,TRBJ1-3,NA,TGTGCCTGGAGCGCCACAGGGGGCTCTGGAAACACCATATATTTT,CAWSATGGSGNTIYF
NA,TRBV5-1,TRBJ1-1,few,TGCGCCAGCACCTTATCTACAGGGAGTAACACTGAAGCTTTCTTT,CASTLSTGSNTEAFF
TRBD2,TRBV19,TRBJ2-1,NA,TGTGCCAGTAGTATAGGGGGGACTAGCTCCTACAATGAGCAGTTCTTC,CASSIGGTSSYNEQFF
TRBD1,TRBV6-2/TRBV6-3,TRBJ1-6,NA,TGTGCCAGCAGTATAAAACCGGGACAGAATAATTCACCCCTCCACTTT,CASSIKPGQNNSPLHF
TRBD1,TRBV4-1,TRBJ2-1,NA,TGCGCCAGCAGCGCCCTACCGGGACAGATGACCGATTCCTCCTACAATGAGCAGTTCTTC,CASSALPGQMTDSSYNEQFF
NA,TRBV7-8,TRBJ1-2,once,TGTGCCAGCAGCTTCCGCCGGTCCCGAACTAACTATGGCTACACCTTC,CASSFRRSRTNYGYTF
TRBD2,TRBV9,TRBJ2-3,NA,TGTGCCAGCGGGAGGACTAGCGGGAGGGGGATGGATACGCAGTATTTT,CASGRTSGRGMDTQYF
NA,TRBV29-1,TRBJ1-5,few,TGCAGCGTTGGGGCAGGGGATCAGCCCCAGCATTTT,CSVGAGDQPQHF
NA,TRBV2,TRBJ2-3,NA,TGTGCCAGCAGCGGGGTTAGCACAGATACGCAGTATTTT,CASSGVSTDTQYF
NA,TRBV6-2/TRBV6-3,TRBJ1-5,once,TGTGCCAGCAGTTACCTACAGGGGCCCCAGCATTTT,CASSYLQGPQHF
TRBD1,TRBV6-5,TRBJ2-5,NA,TGTGCCAGCAGTTACGGGACAGCCCGTAAGACCCAGTACTTC,CASSYGTARKTQYF
TRBD1,TRBV27,TRBJ2-1,few,TGTGCCAGCAGTTCGCCACAGGGGGCCCCCTACAATGAGCAGTTCTTC,CASSSPQGAPYNEQFF
NA,TRBV6-5,TRBJ2-1,few,TGTGCCAGCAAGAGGGTTTACAATGAGCAGTTCTTC,CASKRVYNEQFF
NA,TRBV5-1,TRBJ2-3,NA,TGCGCCAGCAGCTTGGGATCTGGCGGGACTAGCACAGATACGCAGTATTTT,CASSLGSGGTSTDTQYF
NA,TRBV6-6,TRBJ1-2,NA,TGTGCCAGCAGCAACCAGGATGAGGGTAAAGGCTACACCTTC,CASSNQDEGKGYTF
NA,TRBV7-9,TRBJ1-3,NA,TGTGCCAGCAGCTTAGATCCGGCTGGAAACACCATATATTTT,CASSLDPAGNTIYF
NA,TRBV5-4,TRBJ2-7,NA,TGTGCCAGCAGCTTGGCCAGGCAGGGCTCCTACGAGCAGTACTTC,CASSLARQGSYEQYF
NA,TRBV30,TRBJ1-6,NA,TGTGCTTGGGGCGTGAGCGAGGGTTCACCCCTCCACTTT,CAWGVSEGSPLHF
TRBD2,TRBV12-5,TRBJ2-5,NA,TGTGCTAGTGGTTCAGCGGGAGCCCCCATTCCGCAAGAGACCCAGTACTTC,CASGSAGAPIPQETQYF
NA,TRBV7-2,TRBJ2-1,NA,TGTGCCAGCAGCTTAGCTGGGGGCGCAGCCTACAATGAGCAGTTCTTC,CASSLAGGAAYNEQFF
TRBD1,TRBV3-1/TRBV3-2,TRBJ1-2,NA,TGTGCCAGCAGCCGAAATACAGGGGGAGGTAACTATGGCTACACCTTC,CASSRNTGGGNYGYTF
TRBD1,TRBV7-3,TRBJ2-2,NA,TGTGCCAGCAGCCCTCAGACAGGGGCCGGGGAGCTGTTTTTT,CASSPQTGAGELFF
NA,TRBV3-1/TRBV3-2,TRBJ1-2,NA,TGTGCCAGCAGCCTCCAGGGTGACCAGTATGGCTACACCTTC,CASSLQGDQYGYTF
TRBD1,TRBV6-5,TRBJ1-6,NA,TGTGCCAGCAGACCGGACAGGGTGGGTTCACCCCTCCACTTT,CASRPDRVGSPLHF
NA,TRBV5-4,TRBJ1-1,NA,TGTGCCAGCAGCTTGGGACAGAAGAACACTGAAGCTTTCTTT,CASSLGQKNTEAFF
TRBD1,TRBV12-5,TRBJ2-7,once,TGTGCTAGTGGTAAGGGACAGGGGACCACACTCGAGCAGTACTTC,CASGKGQGTTLEQYF
TRBD1,TRBV6-2/TRBV6-3,TRBJ2-7,NA,TGTGCCAGCAGTTACCGTGCGGGTAGTCCAGGGGGCTACGAGCAGTACTTC,CASSYRAGSPGGYEQYF
TRBD2,TRBV7-2,TRBJ2-5,NA,TGTGCCAGCAGCTTTATAGCGGGGCGAGAGACCCAGTACTTC,CASSFIAGRETQYF
NA,TRBV6-1,TRBJ1-6,NA,TGTGCCAGCAGTGAACGGGGGGTCCTTAATTCACCCCTCCACTTT,CASSERGVLNSPLHF
NA,TRBV5-5,TRBJ2-3,NA,TGTGCCAGCAGCTTAGGACGGGCCGGGGTTGGTACGCAGTATTTT,CASSLGRAGVGTQYF
NA,TRBV11-3,TRBJ2-5,NA,TGTGCCAGCAGCTTCCACAGGGCGTCGCAAGAGACCCAGTACTTC,CASSFHRASQETQYF
NA,TRBV5-8,TRBJ2-3,NA,TGTGCCAGCAGCTTGGACAGGTTCACAGATACGCAGTATTTT,CASSLDRFTDTQYF
NA,TRBV21-1,TRBJ2-2,NA,TGTGCCAGATCCGGGCCTAGGGGCACCGGGGAGCTGTTTTTT,CARSGPRGTGELFF
TRBD1,TRBV5-1,TRBJ2-7,NA,TGCGCCAGCAGCCCGGACAGGGTGGAGCAGTACTTC,CASSPDRVEQYF
TRBD1,TRBV28,TRBJ1-5,once,TGTGCCAGCAGGCCCTCAAGGGACAGGGGGCTCTTGATAGGAAATCAGCCCCAGCATTTT,CASRPSRDRGLLIGNQPQHF
NA,TRBV27,TRBJ2-3,NA,TGTGCCAGCAAGGGAGGCACGACCTCCACAGATACGCAGTATTTT,CASKGGTTSTDTQYF
NA,TRBV27,TRBJ2-7,NA,TGTGCCAGCAGTTCAGCGGAGTCTGGCTACGAGCAGTACTTC,CASSSAESGYEQYF
NA,TRBV14,TRBJ2-1,NA,TGTGCCAGCAGTGCCGGGGGATATGAGCAGTTCTTC,CASSAGGYEQFF
TRBD2,TRBV3-1/TRBV3-2,TRBJ2-1,NA,TGTGCCAGCAGCCAAGGCGGGGGGGCCAGTGCCTACAATGAGCAGTTCTTC,CASSQGGGASAYNEQFF
TRBD1,TRBV12-3/TRBV12-4,TRBJ1-2,few,TGTGCCAGCAGTCCGACAGGGTATGGCTACACCTTC,CASSPTGYGYTF
TRBD1,TRBV10-3,TRBJ1-6,NA,TGTGCCATCAAACAAGACAGGGCGGATAATTCACCCCTCCACTTT,CAIKQDRADNSPLHF
NA,TRBV19,TRBJ2-7,once,TGTGCCAGTGCGCACTACGGAGATGGGTACGAGCAGTACTTC,CASAHYGDGYEQYF
TRBD1,TRBV7-9,TRBJ1-6,NA,TGTGCCAGCAGCCCGACAGGGAGCAATTCACCCCTCCACTTT,CASSPTGSNSPLHF
NA,TRBV7-9,TRBJ1-2,NA,TGTGCCAGCAGCTTAAGACGGGGGGCCTCTGGCTACACCTTC,CASSLRRGASGYTF